This T cell receptor (beta chain) was recovered during a study of T cell clusters in autoimmune cytopenias. The CDR3 spans 12 residues. CDR1 and CDR2 from the germline V gene are GTSNPN and SVGIG (reference sequence). TRB was amplified by touch-down multiplex PCR, primer pools A and B combined. With the multiplex PCR reads reprocessed, TCRdb shows one record per CDR3 protein and no DNA. The repertoire shows approximately 7,000 distinct CDR3 sequences; the top ten hold 28%. TRB was amplified from around 250 ng of peripheral blood genomic DNA per sample. V is TRBV30 and J is TRBJ1-1; TCRdb picks TRBD1, but there is no DNA to check that call. The sample comprised peripheral blood. The source of this sequence is a human donor with an autoimmune cytopenia or autoimmune hepatitis (not recorded which). CDR3: CALGGGFTEAFF.